These T cell receptor beta chains were read from a single sample in a study of cytomegalovirus exposure and HLA in healthy donors. TCRdb keeps only in-frame clones here, not all; method: immunoSEQ multiplex PCR. The data show some 220,000 clones, just under 80% seen once. The source material was PBMCs. These receptors all come from a boy under 18 in good health and CMV-seronegative. The CDR3 runs from the conserved cysteine through the conserved F or W. The order of the fields is V gene, D gene, J gene, CDR3 protein. D genes are given only for firm matches.

TRBV19	TRBD2	TRBJ2-7	CASTVLAGLGEQYF
TRBV27	.	TRBJ1-2	CASRLGRFSNYGYTF
TRBV6-5	TRBD2	TRBJ2-3	CASSPTRGGTDTQYF
TRBV7-9	.	TRBJ2-2	CASSSETGYTGELFF
TRBV9	.	TRBJ1-1	CASSLRPGNTEAFF
TRBV11-3	TRBD1	TRBJ1-1	CASSRDRSNTEAFF
TRBV30	.	TRBJ2-1	CAWSRRRRDNEQFF
TRBV10-1	TRBD1	TRBJ1-1	CASSKSRDRVAEAFF
TRBV9	.	TRBJ1-2	CASSLPNYGYTF
TRBV11-2	TRBD1	TRBJ1-1	CASSLGTGWRTEAFF
TRBV29-1	TRBD1	TRBJ1-5	CSVVVGQGAWQPQHF
TRBV5-6	.	TRBJ2-5	CASSTGPGETQYF
TRBV2	.	TRBJ1-4	CASSEAAGLGKLFF
TRBV11-2	.	TRBJ1-5	CASSLVLDQPQHF
TRBV19	.	TRBJ1-5	CASTDRGFGNQPQHF
TRBV5-4	.	TRBJ1-2	CASSWGRGTYGYTF
TRBV4-1	TRBD2	TRBJ2-2	CASSQIWASGGGGELFF
TRBV29-1	TRBD1	TRBJ2-3	CSVDPGQGRDTQYF
TRBV7-3	TRBD2	TRBJ2-1	CASSLGGATYNEQFF
TRBV11-2	.	TRBJ2-5	CASSLGLGGTETQYF
TRBV11-2	TRBD2	TRBJ2-3	CASTHTRQRGADTQYF
TRBV10-3	.	TRBJ1-1	CAISRSGGGDTEAFF
TRBV6-6	.	TRBJ2-3	CASRRPDIGTDTQYF
TRBV19	TRBD2	TRBJ2-7	CASSSLAGRRYEQYF
TRBV15	.	TRBJ1-1	CATSLSQGMFEAFF
TRBV14	TRBD2	TRBJ2-1	CASSHIRGLAGANEQFF
TRBV18	TRBD2	TRBJ2-7	CASSPREGAYEQYF
TRBV28	TRBD1	TRBJ1-1	CASSLGQDTEAFF
TRBV7-2	TRBD1	TRBJ2-7	CASSLGGAGGNEQYF
TRBV2	TRBD1	TRBJ1-2	CASRGQGYYGYTF
TRBV7-7	.	TRBJ2-1	CASSASRGAGINEQFF
TRBV6-6	.	TRBJ2-7	CASSTTTGGDYEQYF
TRBV9	.	TRBJ1-1	CASSVGARPAFF
TRBV5-4	TRBD1	TRBJ1-2	CASSQGQMNYGYTF
TRBV6-1	TRBD1	TRBJ1-6	CASGRQGGNNSPLHF
TRBV2	.	TRBJ1-4	CASGPGQINEKLFF
TRBV7-9	TRBD2	TRBJ2-5	CASSLDKGLAGEQYF
TRBV6-5	.	TRBJ1-1	CATSISRGNTEAFF
TRBV5-1	TRBD2	.	CASSLGLAVPYEQYF
TRBV7-9	.	TRBJ2-7	CASSLARYEQYF
TRBV29-1	.	TRBJ1-2	CSVEDYGYTF
TRBV7-9	.	TRBJ2-7	CASSEGHRSYEQYF
TRBV15	TRBD2	TRBJ2-7	CATSDRTSGTYEQYF
TRBV4-1	TRBD2	TRBJ2-5	CASSHPTSGRGRETQYF
TRBV9	TRBD1	TRBJ1-2	CASSVGTGGDGYTF
TRBV30	TRBD2	TRBJ2-5	CAWTPGGETQYF
TRBV27	TRBD1	TRBJ1-1	CASSLWRGTGLNTEAFF